Reported below is one TCR beta chain. The method was immunoSEQ multiplex PCR; TCRdb's version includes in-frame clones alone and lacks a portion of them. The sample holds fewer than 120,000 clones; about 95% are singletons and the top ten take 2.5% to 3.5%. This sample was taken from a study of T cell responses to AZD1222 COVID-19 vaccine. The sequence came from an adult who received the AZD1222 COVID-19 vaccine. This material consisted of peripheral blood, taken 28 days after the second AZD1222 dose.

CDR3 nucleotide sequence: TGTGCCAGCTCACCTCCCTCAGCTGAAAAACTGTTTTTT. Translating it yields CASSPPSAEKLFF. The rearrangement links TRBV18 to TRBJ1-4; D gene unclear. Trimming pared 3 bases from V and 7 bases from J, leaving 9 bases between. CDR3 length: 13 residues. Per germline, CDR1 KGHSH and CDR2 LQKENI.